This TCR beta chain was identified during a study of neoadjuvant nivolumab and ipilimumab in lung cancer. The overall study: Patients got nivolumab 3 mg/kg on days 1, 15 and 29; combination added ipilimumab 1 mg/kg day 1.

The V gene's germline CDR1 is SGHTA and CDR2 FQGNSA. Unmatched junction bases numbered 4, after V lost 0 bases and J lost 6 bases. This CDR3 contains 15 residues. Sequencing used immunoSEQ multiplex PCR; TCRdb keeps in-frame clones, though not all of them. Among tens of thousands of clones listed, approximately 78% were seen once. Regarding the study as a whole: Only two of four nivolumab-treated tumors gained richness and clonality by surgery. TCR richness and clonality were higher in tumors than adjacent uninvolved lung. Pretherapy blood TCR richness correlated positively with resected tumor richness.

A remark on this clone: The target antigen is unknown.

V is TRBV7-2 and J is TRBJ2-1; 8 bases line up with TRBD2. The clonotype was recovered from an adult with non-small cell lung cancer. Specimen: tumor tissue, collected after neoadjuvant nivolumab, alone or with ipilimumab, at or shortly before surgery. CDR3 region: CASSLASGMGNEQFF. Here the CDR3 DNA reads TGTGCCAGCAGCTTAGCTAGCGGGATGGGCAATGAGCAGTTCTTC.